This T cell receptor (beta chain) was sequenced for a study of blood T cell repertoires in COVID-19. Assay: immunoSEQ multiplex PCR; the TCRdb copy retains only in-frame clones and omits some. The table has some 120,000 clones, approximately 80% seen once; the top ten hold 12%. This CDR3 has 18 amino acids. From germline, CDR1 is SGHRS and CDR2 YFSETQ. Trimming left V 1 base short and J 1 base short, with 20 bases between. Material: peripheral blood. The TCR comes from a woman aged 60-70 years with acute or convalescent COVID-19. The V and J genes are TRBV5-1 and TRBJ1-1; no firm D call. The CDR3 region is CASSLIGLLSGGNTEAFF. The CDR3 coding sequence is TGCGCCAGCAGCTTGATCGGACTCCTAAGTGGCGGGAACACTGAAGCTTTCTTT.